Shown below are 2 T cell receptor beta chains from a single sample sequenced in a study of T cells in Graves' hyperthyroidism and ophthalmopathy. Using RNA transcripts as the source, TCR beta CDR3 regions were amplified. During a first-round RT-PCR of the TCR CDR3, the HTBI primer set was used. MiXCR was run by TCRdb on the multiplex PCR reads, yielding one entry per CDR3 protein. The sample has around 540,000 distinct CDR3 sequences; around 45% are singletons. The source material was peripheral blood or thyroid tissue (not recorded which). Receptors originate from a woman aged 18 to 35 with Graves' hyperthyroidism.

The chain joins TRBV25-1 to TRBJ1-6, with a weak D call TRBD1 (6 bases). CDR1 MGHDK and CDR2 SYGVNS come from the germline V gene. The CDR3 totals 13 residues. The DNA for the CDR3 is TGTGCTAGAGTGGGGGACAACGGTTCACCCCTCCACTTT. This codes for CARVGDNGSPLHF.

As for this clonotype: Just one base apart from a much larger clone, this may be a read error. The chain has TRBV29-1 and TRBJ1-2, with TRBD1 matching over 8 bases. The germline V gene encodes CDR1 SQVTM and CDR2 ANQGSEA. The CDR3 sequence is 13 residues long. The DNA for the CDR3 is TGCAGCGACGAGGGACAGGTAAACTATGGCCACACCTTC. It encodes CSDEGQVNYGHTF.